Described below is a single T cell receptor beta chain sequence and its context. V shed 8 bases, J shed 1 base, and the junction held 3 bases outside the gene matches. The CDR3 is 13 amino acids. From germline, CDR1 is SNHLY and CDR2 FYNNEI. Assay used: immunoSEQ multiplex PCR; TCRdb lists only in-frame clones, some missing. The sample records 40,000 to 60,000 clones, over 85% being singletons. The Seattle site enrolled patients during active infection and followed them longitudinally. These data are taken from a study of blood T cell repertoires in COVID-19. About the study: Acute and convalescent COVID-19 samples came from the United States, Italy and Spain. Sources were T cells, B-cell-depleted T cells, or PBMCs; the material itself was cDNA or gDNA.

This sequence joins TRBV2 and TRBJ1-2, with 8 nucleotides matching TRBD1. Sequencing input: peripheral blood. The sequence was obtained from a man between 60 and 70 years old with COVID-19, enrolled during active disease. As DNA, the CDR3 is TGTGCCAGCCTAACAGGGGGTAACTATGGCTACACCTTC. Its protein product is CASLTGGNYGYTF.